The TCR beta chain described here comes from a study of CD8 T cells in Susac syndrome. The length of the CDR3 is 17 residues. CDR1 and CDR2 (germline): SGHRS, YFSETQ. V gave up 4 bases and J gave up 0 bases; unmatched junction bases: 6. About 0.45 to 1 ug RNA was reverse transcribed with random hexamers. TCRdb itself ran the immunoSEQ multiplex PCR reads through MiXCR, one entry per CDR3 protein. The table records hundreds of thousands of distinct CDR3 sequences, 80% to 95% of them present only once. Material for sequencing was CD8+ T cells from PBMCs. This rearrangement joins TRBV5-1 to TRBJ2-6; 8 nucleotides line up with TRBD1. The receptor was derived from a human donor with multiple sclerosis. CDR3 DNA sequence: TGCGCCAGCAGCGGAGGGACAGGAGCCTCTGGGGCCAACGTCCTGACTTTC. This sequence encodes CASSGGTGASGANVLTF.